This entry concerns a single T cell receptor (beta chain). Its antigen is currently not known. No much larger clonotype is one base removed from it; base qualities were not supplied. TCRbeta CDR3 regions were amplified from genomic DNA by means of the immunoSEQ Assay, a bias-controlled multiplex PCR. In the paper's pipeline: The number of nucleated cells in each sample was estimated by amplification of reference gene primers within the assay. To quantify the absolute abundance of each unique TCRbeta CDR3 rearrangement, sequence reads were collapsed and filtered. For each sample, productive Simpson clonality was calculated as the square root of Simpson's diversity index over productive rearrangements. In TCRdb, the immuneACCESS table is reduced to in-frame sequences with V and J assigned. These tables do not hold every clone; where another copy was compared, an unresolved V gene accounts for under half, and the others remain unexplained. The DNA gave D and trimming, while V, J and clone size come from that table. Recorded for this sample are over 100,000 clones; around 89% of them occurred a single time. Around 1.1% of the sample is taken by the ten largest.

V trim: 0 bases; J trim: 5 bases; unmatched bases: 14. Reading the germline V gene gives CDR1 SGDLS and CDR2 YYNGEE. From cysteine to phenylalanine, the CDR3 is 17 amino acids long. Of all the DNA, just the CDR3 is kept, 51 bases in frame from base 1. Collaborating institutions collected whole blood in K2EDTA tubes following their own protocols. Collaborator samples were shipped for TCRbeta analysis as frozen whole blood, isolated PBMCs, or DNA extracted from either sample type. This sample stems from a study of blood T cell repertoires in COVID-19 (TCRdb year 2020). About the full investigation: Samples covering the acute and convalescent phases of COVID-19 were provided by collaborators in the United States, Italy and Spain. The material from the prospective study consisted of cDNA or gDNA derived from T cells, B-cell-depleted T cells, or PBMCs. Subjects who had been exposed to COVID-19, were actively infected with it, or had recovered from it provided the deeply sampled blood TCRbeta repertoires that made up the dataset. The repertoires were released in a freely available public database intended as a resource for research on the immune response to SARS-CoV-2. Samples were obtained from the ongoing ImmuneRACE study (first 160 participants) and from about 1,300 subjects provided by 6 global collaborators. Sample metadata almost always included a de-identified subject ID, COVID-19 status, age in years and sex. Where available, HLA class I and class II types were obtained from metadata supplied by the sample provider rather than from assay-based typing.

Results the study describes overall, beyond this receptor: The amount of clinical and demographic metadata varied by source and participant and was provided uncurated.

The TCR comes from a human donor in a cohort sampled during active COVID-19. The chain couples TRBV9 to TRBJ2-7; 7 bases in the junction line up with TRBD2. Sequenced material: peripheral blood. CDR3 sequence: CASSVAPGGGIPHEQYF. The sequenced DNA: TGTGCCAGCAGCGTAGCTCCTGGCGGGGGTATCCCCCACGAGCAGTACTTC.